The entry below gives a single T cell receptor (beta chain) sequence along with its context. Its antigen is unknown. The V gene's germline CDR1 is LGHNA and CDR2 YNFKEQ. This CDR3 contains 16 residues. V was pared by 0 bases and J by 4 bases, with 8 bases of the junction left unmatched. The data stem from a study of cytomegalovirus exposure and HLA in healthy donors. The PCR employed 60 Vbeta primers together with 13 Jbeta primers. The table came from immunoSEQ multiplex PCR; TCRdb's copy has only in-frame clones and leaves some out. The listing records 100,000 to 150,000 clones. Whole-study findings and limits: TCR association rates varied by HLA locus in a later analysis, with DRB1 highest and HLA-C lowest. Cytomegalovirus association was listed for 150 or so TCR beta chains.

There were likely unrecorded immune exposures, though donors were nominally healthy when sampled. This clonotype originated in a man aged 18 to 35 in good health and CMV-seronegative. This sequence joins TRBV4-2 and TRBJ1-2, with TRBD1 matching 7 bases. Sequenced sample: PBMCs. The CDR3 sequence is CASSQEGQTNIYGYTF. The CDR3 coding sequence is TGTGCCAGCAGCCAAGAGGGACAGACAAATATCTATGGCTACACCTTC.